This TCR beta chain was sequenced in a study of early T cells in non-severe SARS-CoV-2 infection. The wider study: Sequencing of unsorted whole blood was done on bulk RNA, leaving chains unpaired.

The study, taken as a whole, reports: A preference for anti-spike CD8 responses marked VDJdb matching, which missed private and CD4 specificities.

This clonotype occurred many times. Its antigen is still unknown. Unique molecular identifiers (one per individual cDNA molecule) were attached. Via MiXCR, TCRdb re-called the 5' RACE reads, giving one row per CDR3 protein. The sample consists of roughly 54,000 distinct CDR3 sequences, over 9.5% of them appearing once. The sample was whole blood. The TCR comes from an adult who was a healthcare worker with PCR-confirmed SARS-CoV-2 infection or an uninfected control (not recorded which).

Here the CDR3 DNA reads TGCGCCAGCAGCCGGCAAACGGACAGTCAAGAGACCCAGTACTTC. Translation gives CASSRQTDSQETQYF. The genes are TRBV4-1 and TRBJ2-5, with a weak D call TRBD1 (6 bases). This CDR3 is built from 15 residues. Germline-derived CDR1 and CDR2 are MGHRA and YSYEKL. The V end was cut by 4 bases, the J end by 2 bases, with 14 bases between.